One and the same sample provided the 30 T cell receptor delta chains below, sequenced in a study of Vδ1+ human thymocytes. General study results and limits: Highly polyclonal TRG and TRD repertoires with Gaussian CDR3 length distributions appeared in thymus.

Antigens for these TCRs are unknown. Extracted RNA was reverse transcribed into cDNA. Pooled V-gene forward primers with one constant-region reverse primer generated the CDR3 amplicons by multiplex PCR. TCRdb re-called the multiplex PCR reads using CATT. Seen here are more than 50,000 delta-chain clones, 15% to 20% observed once, and the top ten hold 0.5%. Input material: Vdelta1+ gamma-delta thymocytes from the thymus. Subset of the sample: FACS-sorted CD3+ TCRalphabeta- TCRVdelta1+ TCRVdelta2- thymocytes. The receptors were sampled from a boy under two years old who had congenital heart surgery.

V is TRDV1 and J is TRDJ1, with 12 bases lining up with TRDD3. The CDR3 is made up of 19 amino acids. Trimming cost V 4 bases and J 3 bases; bases outside gene matches: 15. Germline loops: CDR1 TSWWSYY, CDR2 QGS. In nucleotides, the CDR3 is TGTGCTCTTGGGGCGGGGATTTCTTTTACTGGGGGATACTCCGATAAACTCATCTTT. Translation: CALGAGISFTGGYSDKLIF.

A few counts support this clone. V gene TRDV1 combines with J gene TRDJ1; D unclear. V lost 3 bases and J lost 0, with 23 bases in between. Germline V gene sequence: CDR1 TSWWSYY, CDR2 QGS. The length of the CDR3 is 19 residues. The CDR3 reads CALGEILAIALQYTDKLIF. CDR3 coding DNA: TGTGCTCTTGGGGAGATCCTTGCTATCGCCTTACAGTACACCGATAAACTCATCTTT.

The gene calls are TRDV1 and TRDJ1; 9 nucleotides match TRDD2. V was clipped by 0 bases and J by 7 bases; unmatched bases: 21. This CDR3 comprises 20 residues. From germline, CDR1 is TSWWSYY and CDR2 QGS. The CDR3, as DNA: TGTGCTCTTGGGGAACTAAGTAAGGGCCTTCCTACGTTAAGGGGAACTAAACTCATCTTT. Its protein is CALGELSKGLPTLRGTKLIF.

This chain links TRDV1 with TRDJ1, with D perhaps matching TRDD2 or TRDD3 (6 bases each). Trimming took off 3 bases at V and 2 bases at J, with 22 bases between the two ends. Germline lookup yields CDR1 TSWWSYY and CDR2 QGS. This CDR3 is built from 18 residues. The DNA for the CDR3 is TGTGCTCTTGGGGAGGCCTTCCCCCGGTACTGGGATACCGATAAACTCATCTTT. Protein sequence: CALGEAFPRYWDTDKLIF.

This chain links TRDV1 with TRDJ1; D call uncertain. Trimming stripped 4 bases from V and 0 bases from J, with 36 bases between. CDR3 length: 23 residues. Germline V CDR1 and CDR2: TSWWSYY, QGS. Here the CDR3 reads CALGVSIRINPPVVLTYTDKLIF. For the CDR3, the DNA is TGTGCTCTTGGGGTCTCCATTCGGATCAACCCCCCAGTCGTACTGACGTACACCGATAAACTCATCTTT.

This rearrangement joins TRDV1 to TRDJ1; 7 bases are a match to TRDD3. V lost 2 bases to trimming and J lost 0 bases; unmatched junction nucleotides: 15. There are 19 residues in the CDR3. Germline loops: CDR1 TSWWSYY, CDR2 QGS. The CDR3 DNA reads as TGTGCTCTTGGGGAAGAGGTCCAGGAAGCGGATACGGACACCGATAAACTCATCTTT. Its protein product is CALGEEVQEADTDTDKLIF.

This clone was seen a single time. The V call is TRDV1, the J call TRDJ1; maybe TRDD2 (7 bases). Germline CDR1 and CDR2: TSWWSYY and QGS. With 1 base removed from V and 7 bases from J, the gap between germline ends came to 22 bases. This CDR3 region has 17 residues. This chain's CDR3 is CALGEPFLRSTGRKLIF. The CDR3, as DNA: TGTGCTCTTGGGGAACCTTTCCTACGAAGTACTGGGCGTAAACTCATCTTT.

This clone turned up a few times. This chain joins TRDV1 and TRDJ1; 9 bases are shared with TRDD3. The CDR3 extends over 20 amino acids. The J segment lost 0 bases and the V segment lost 0 bases, leaving 14 bases of the junction unmatched. The germline V gene has CDR1 TSWWSYY and CDR2 QGS. The CDR3 here is CALGELGRGIPIFYTDKLIF. The CDR3 nucleotides read TGTGCTCTTGGGGAACTAGGACGGGGGATACCCATTTTCTACACCGATAAACTCATCTTT.

The rearrangement uses TRDV1 and TRDJ1; 13 bases fit TRDD3. The J segment lost 3 bases and the V segment lost 4 bases, leaving 11 bases of the junction unmatched. The V gene's germline CDR1 is TSWWSYY and CDR2 QGS. The length of the CDR3 is 18 residues. In DNA, the CDR3 is TGTGCTCTTGGGGGCCACCGCCGTACTGGGGGATACGCCGATAAACTCATCTTT. Protein product: CALGGHRRTGGYADKLIF.

This clone has only a few counts. This sequence joins TRDV1 and TRDJ1; 12 bases map to TRDD3. This CDR3 has 26 amino acids. CDR1 is TSWWSYY and CDR2 is QGS in the germline V gene. The trim removed 0 bases at V and 2 bases at J, leaving 31 bases unmatched. The CDR3 DNA reads as TGTGCTCTTGGGGAACTCCGGCCTTCCCCAACTGGGGGATACAAATTCTCGCTAGGTATAACCGATAAACTCATCTTT. Translation: CALGELRPSPTGGYKFSLGITDKLIF.

The chain recombines TRDV1 with TRDJ1; D is undetermined. Trimming removed 2 bases at V and 0 bases at J, with 25 bases between. Germline CDR1 and CDR2: TSWWSYY and QGS. The CDR3 runs to 20 residues. The CDR3 region is CALGEKLGPLQPKYTDKLIF. The DNA for the CDR3 is TGTGCTCTTGGGGAAAAGCTAGGACCCCTCCAGCCTAAATACACCGATAAACTCATCTTT.

Details on this clone: One base away lies a much larger clone, so this may be a sequencing read error. Other DNA variants within this sample encode the same CDR3. This chain links TRDV2 with TRDJ1; 8 positions agree with TRDD3. CDR3 length equals 16 residues. V lost 5 bases, J lost 0 bases, and 10 bases stayed unmatched. Germline V gene data show CDR1 as GEAIGNYY and CDR2 as EKD. CDR3 loop: CACGTELGGYTDKLIF. The CDR3 DNA is TGTGCCTGTGGGACGGAACTGGGGGGTTACACCGATAAACTCATCTTT.

In its sample, this clone was seen a few times. The chain couples TRDV1 to TRDJ1, with D possibly being TRDD2 (6 bases). The length of the CDR3 is 16 residues. Between the trimmed V and J ends, which lost 3 bases and 6 bases, there was a span of 20 bases. Per the germline V gene, CDR1 is TSWWSYY and CDR2 is QGS. The CDR3 region is CALGDLPSRTSNKLIF. CDR3 sequence (DNA): TGTGCTCTTGGGGACCTCCCTTCCCGTACTAGCAATAAACTCATCTTT.

This chain connects TRDV1 to TRDJ1; D not certain. There are 20 residues in the CDR3. Trimming stripped 3 bases from V and 0 bases from J, with 26 bases between. Per the germline V gene, CDR1 is TSWWSYY and CDR2 is QGS. In DNA form, the CDR3 reads TGTGCTCTTGGGGATTTCAGGGACTGCGAGAAGATTTCGTACACCGATAAACTCATCTTT. Translated, it gives CALGDFRDCEKISYTDKLIF.

This clone qualifies as medium-sized. This sample includes further DNA sequences coding for the same CDR3. The chain combines TRDV2 with TRDJ1; the match to TRDD3 covers 7 bases. Germline lookup yields CDR1 GEAIGNYY and CDR2 EKD. V gave up 0 bases and J gave up 0 bases; unmatched junction bases: 6. This CDR3 has 16 residues. The DNA for the CDR3 is TGTGCCTGTGACACCGGCTGGGGGGCGTACACCGATAAACTCATCTTT. Translation: CACDTGWGAYTDKLIF.

This clone was picked up a small number of times. The chain employs TRDV1 and TRDJ1; 8 bases match TRDD3. Germline lookup yields CDR1 TSWWSYY and CDR2 QGS. Trimming cost V 4 bases and J 1 base; bases outside gene matches: 26. The CDR3 contains 22 residues. The CDR3 here is CALGVPPSRRFFGIRSTDKLIF. The CDR3 bases are TGTGCTCTTGGGGTCCCCCCTTCCCGACGGTTCTTCGGGATACGCTCCACCGATAAACTCATCTTT.

This clone has more than one count but fewer than ten. The chain has TRDV1 and TRDJ1; the match to TRDD3 covers 8 bases. This CDR3 has 20 amino acids. The germline gives CDR1 TSWWSYY, CDR2 QGS. V dropped 1 base and J dropped 0; count of bases not matched to a gene: 16. This CDR3 reads CALGEQRLIVGDPYTDKLIF. The CDR3 bases are TGTGCTCTTGGGGAACAGAGGTTAATCGTGGGGGATCCGTACACCGATAAACTCATCTTT.

V usage is TRDV1 and J usage is TRDJ1, with TRDD3 identical over 13 bases. V trimming: 0 bases; J trimming: 5 bases; junction bases outside the gene matches: 12. The CDR3 extends over 19 amino acids. Germline V gene data show CDR1 as TSWWSYY and CDR2 as QGS. The CDR3 DNA is TGTGCTCTTGGGGAACTCCTCCGGCCACACTGGGGGATACGGGATAAACTCATCTTT. Translation gives CALGELLRPHWGIRDKLIF.

This clone has more than one count but fewer than ten. V gene TRDV1 combines with J gene TRDJ1, with D possibly TRDD3 on 5 matching bases. This CDR3 comprises 17 residues. Trimming took 2 bases from V and 0 from J, leaving 16 bases between them. Per germline, CDR1 TSWWSYY and CDR2 QGS. CDR3 bases: TGTGCTCTTGGGGAAGGGGGCGGCCCCTCTAACACCGATAAACTCATCTTT. Amino acid sequence: CALGEGGGPSNTDKLIF.

V is TRDV1 and J is TRDJ1; the match to TRDD3 covers 10 bases. V was clipped by 1 base and J by 0 bases; unmatched bases: 17. The V gene's germline CDR1 is TSWWSYY and CDR2 QGS. The CDR3 has 21 amino acids. CDR3 sequence: CALGEPSPYWGMVPDTDKLIF. The CDR3 nucleotides are TGTGCTCTTGGGGAACCTTCCCCGTACTGGGGGATGGTTCCTGACACCGATAAACTCATCTTT.

This clone was counted between two and nine times. The chain is built from TRDV1 and TRDJ1, with D possibly called TRDD2 or TRDD3 (8 bases each). This CDR3 comprises 27 residues. Between the trimmed V and J ends, which lost 2 bases and 1 base, there was a span of 47 bases. CDR1 and CDR2 (germline): TSWWSYY, QGS. The CDR3 nucleotides read TGTGCTCTTGGGGAAATTGGTGGCACACATACTTCCTACGGGACTGGGGGGCTCACAGAACTCACCGATAAACTCATCTTT. It codes for CALGEIGGTHTSYGTGGLTELTDKLIF.

The V call is TRDV1, the J call TRDJ1; D is ambiguous. V dropped 4 bases and J dropped 0 bases, with 18 bases sitting between them. Germline CDR1 is TSWWSYY and CDR2 is QGS. This CDR3 spans 17 amino acids. CDR3 bases: TGTGCTCTTGGGGGAATTCCCCCCGGGCAGTACACCGATAAACTCATCTTT. This encodes CALGGIPPGQYTDKLIF.

V gene TRDV1 combines with J gene TRDJ2; 7 bases match TRDD3. Germline trimming cut 2 bases from V and 2 bases from J; bases unmatched to any gene: 11. The length of the CDR3 is 18 residues. Germline CDR1 reads TSWWSYY; CDR2 reads QGS. The CDR3 spells CALGERYVGGLLTAQLFF. CDR3 bases: TGTGCTCTTGGGGAAAGGTACGTTGGGGGACTCTTGACAGCACAACTCTTCTTT.

V is TRDV1 and J is TRDJ1; tentative D call: TRDD3 (6 bases). Germline-derived CDR1 and CDR2 are TSWWSYY and QGS. V lost 2 bases to trimming and J lost 10 bases, with 23 bases between them. There are 16 residues in the CDR3. The CDR3 protein is CALGELGPPTGITLIF. The CDR3 DNA follows: TGTGCTCTTGGGGAATTAGGCCCCCCTACGGGGATTACACTCATCTTT.

This clone appeared a few times. This rearrangement joins TRDV1 to TRDJ1; 13 nucleotides line up with TRDD3. Germline-derived CDR1 and CDR2 are TSWWSYY and QGS. V lost 0 bases and J lost 4; bases outside the gene matches: 17. The CDR3 contains 21 residues. The chain's CDR3 is CALGELTSEYDWGIRIDKLIF. CDR3 DNA sequence: TGTGCTCTTGGGGAACTAACCTCAGAGTATGACTGGGGGATACGAATCGATAAACTCATCTTT.

The chain joins TRDV1 to TRDJ2; 9 bases match TRDD3. The CDR3 sequence is 26 residues long. V was clipped by 0 bases and J by 0 bases; unmatched bases: 29. CDR1 and CDR2 (germline): TSWWSYY, QGS. The DNA for the CDR3 is TGTGCTCTTGGGGAACTTGCCTGGGGCTACCGACTCGTCTGGGGGATCTATGGTCCTTTGACAGCACAACTCTTCTTT. Translation gives CALGELAWGYRLVWGIYGPLTAQLFF.

The rearrangement links TRDV1 to TRDJ1; possibly TRDD2 or TRDD3 for D (6 bases each). Trimming cost V 2 bases and J 3 bases, with 28 bases left between them. Per germline, CDR1 TSWWSYY and CDR2 QGS. The CDR3 extends over 20 amino acids. This chain's CDR3 is CALGERDFLTAIRGADKLIF. The CDR3 DNA reads as TGTGCTCTTGGGGAAAGGGACTTCCTGACGGCGATACGCGGTGCCGATAAACTCATCTTT.

This sequence joins TRDV1 and TRDJ1, with 11 nucleotides matching TRDD3. V gave up 1 base and J gave up 1 base; unmatched junction bases: 23. There are 23 residues in the CDR3. Per germline, CDR1 TSWWSYY and CDR2 QGS. The DNA for the CDR3 is TGTGCTCTTGGGGAACGGATTATTTTATTCCCGTCCTGGGGGATACTTCTCACCGATAAACTCATCTTT. It encodes CALGERIILFPSWGILLTDKLIF.

This clone came up a few times. The rearrangement joins TRDV1 to TRDJ1, with D perhaps being TRDD2 or TRDD3 (5 bases each). CDR1 and CDR2 from the germline V gene are TSWWSYY and QGS. This CDR3 spans 24 amino acids. Trimming removed 1 base from V and 2 bases from J, with 38 bases in between. The DNA for the CDR3 is TGTGCTCTTGGGGAACACGTCCCCTACGGGTCCTCCGCTTTGGGATTCGGCGGAACCGATAAACTCATCTTT. Translation gives CALGEHVPYGSSALGFGGTDKLIF.

The chain joins TRDV1 to TRDJ1; D is possibly TRDD3 (6 bases). The germline V gene has CDR1 TSWWSYY and CDR2 QGS. Between the trimmed V and J ends, which lost 0 bases and 3 bases, there was a span of 14 bases. This CDR3 has 16 amino acids. In DNA form, the CDR3 reads TGTGCTCTTGGGGAACTGAGCAGGGATATTCCCGATAAACTCATCTTT. Translated: CALGELSRDIPDKLIF.